This TCR beta chain is drawn from a study of T cells after yellow fever vaccination. Study-wide findings and caveats: Clones that expanded after primary vaccination mostly reappeared after the booster (nearly 98% CD4, 70% to 90% CD8). Any FACS-sorted repertoire could hold abundant clonotypes that contaminate it from the bulk population.

This clonotype was counted a few times. The antigen is unknown. In making TCR cDNA, 5'RACE template switching added a universal primer site and UMIs to it. TCRdb fed the 5' RACE reads into MiXCR, producing one record per CDR3 protein. The sample contains approximately 300,000 distinct CDR3 sequences, 7.5% to 9% of which appear only once. Trimming pared 5 bases from V and 7 bases from J, leaving 14 bases between. The CDR3 is 13 amino acids. Germline V gene lookup returns CDR1 SEHNR and CDR2 FQNEAQ (reference sequence). Sequenced material: PBMCs, taken on the day of the first yellow fever vaccination. The chain recombines TRBV7-9 with TRBJ1-2; possibly TRBD1 for D (5 bases). This TCR was recovered from a man aged 18 to 29 who received the YFV17D yellow fever vaccine. In nucleotides, the CDR3 is TGTGCCAGCAGCCCAGAAGGGGTTTTTGGCTACACCTTC. Residues: CASSPEGVFGYTF.